The clone carrying this T cell receptor (beta chain) qualifies as large (0.1 to 1%). This sample is drawn from a study of CD4 and CD8 cells across lung adenocarcinoma regions. CDR3 length: 19 residues. CDR1 is MNHEY and CDR2 is SVGAGI in the germline V gene. The J segment lost 1 base and the V segment lost 4 bases, leaving 9 bases of the junction unmatched. Localized lung adenocarcinoma, a non-small cell lung cancer, affected the donors. TCRdb re-called the PCR reads with MiXCR, one entry per CDR3 protein. The repertoire includes 7,500 to 10,000 distinct CDR3 sequences, around 51% of them detected once, and about 19% sits in the top ten.

The clonotype was recovered from a male donor with lung adenocarcinoma. The CD4 and CD8 labels of this study may be unreliable. V is TRBV6-5 and J is TRBJ2-3, with 15 bases that match TRBD2. The sample taken for sequencing was CD4+ T cells from the margin of a lung tumor. CDR3 region: CASSSTGLAGGRRTDTQYF. In nucleotides, the CDR3 is TGTGCCAGCAGTTCCACCGGACTAGCGGGGGGGCGACGCACAGATACGCAGTATTTT.